This T cell receptor (beta chain) was profiled in a study of beta chain features in type 1 diabetes. Cell sorting via CD45RO/CCR7/CD25/CD127/CD95/CD27 was performed to obtain CD4+ naive, central memory, regulatory and stem cell-like memory cells. Note on this clone: Its target is not known.

Study-wide findings and caveats: There were fewer insertions and more deletions at the VDJ junctions of type 1 diabetes patients. Shorter templates might be favored by PCR, equally in patients and controls. In all four CD4+ subsets, TCRB CDR3 length was significantly, moderately reduced in type 1 diabetes.

CDR3 length: 15 amino acids. Germline-derived CDR1 and CDR2 are SGHRS and YFSETQ. The V end was cut by 0 bases, the J end by 3 bases, with 10 bases between. All of the isolated RNA was reverse transcribed, so expressed TCRB transcripts were sequenced. Samples of naive, central memory and regulatory T cells yielded a mean of around 3.5 million reads. Clones were read by immunoSEQ multiplex PCR, and TCRdb kept only the in-frame ones, dropping some. Found here are about 700,000 clones, around 15% of them singletons; the top ten hold 0.022%. The receptor comes from a man younger than 35 with type 1 diabetes. Sequenced: naive CD4+ T cells from blood. The V gene is TRBV5-1, the J gene TRBJ2-1; possibly TRBD2 for D (5 bases). CDR3 in amino acids: CASSLDHGDYNEQFF. CDR3 coding DNA: TGCGCCAGCAGCTTGGATCACGGGGACTACAATGAGCAGTTCTTC.